This T cell receptor beta chain was documented in a study of T-cell reconstitution after alpha-beta-depleted transplantation in children. Unique molecular identifiers were incorporated during preparation of the TCRbeta library. MiXCR, run by TCRdb on the PCR reads, gives a single entry per CDR3 protein. The sample holds approximately 270,000 distinct CDR3 sequences, 9.9% seen once. The ends were cut back, 7 bases at V and 3 bases at J, with 13 bases in the middle. Per germline, CDR1 ENHRY and CDR2 SYGVKD. This CDR3 is built from 14 residues. The chain joins TRBV10-3 to TRBJ2-1; possibly TRBD1 for D (6 bases). The TCR originated in a human donor who donated a stem cell graft to a child with SCID. The material sequenced was PBMCs from the stem cell graft donor, taken from the stem cell graft. CDR3 sequence: CAITLEGDYNEQFF. CDR3 nucleotide sequence: TGTGCCATCACCCTAGAGGGGGACTACAATGAGCAGTTCTTC.